Here is one T cell receptor beta chain with its context. This specimen belongs to a study of blood T cells in healthy people across ages. This CDR3 region has 14 residues. With 2 bases clipped from V and 3 bases from J, the junction kept 2 bases outside the gene matches. From germline, CDR1 is SGDLS and CDR2 YYNGEE. Sample-barcoded 5' priming and a J-beta primer mix drove a second PCR of about 7 to 11 cycles. In TCRdb, the 5' RACE reads were re-called with MiXCR into one record per CDR3 protein. The sample contains 1.5 million to 2 million distinct CDR3 sequences, approximately 30% of which appear only once.

This clonotype originated in a woman younger than 45 in good health. This chain joins TRBV9 and TRBJ2-3, with 8 bases lining up with TRBD2. The specimen sequenced was blood. In DNA, the CDR3 is TGTGCCAGCAGCGTCAGACTAGCGACAGATACGCAGTATTTT. Translating it yields CASSVRLATDTQYF. The full variable domain, in which reference TRBV9 and TRBJ2-3 provide the parts outside the CDR3, is DSGVTQTPKHLITATGQRVTLRCSPRSGDLSVYWYQQSLDQGLQFLIQYYNGEERAKGNILERFSAQQFPDLHSELNLSSLELGDSALYFCASSVRLATDTQYFGPGTRLTVL.